The T cell receptor beta chain described here comes from a study of cytomegalovirus exposure and HLA in healthy donors (dated by TCRdb to about 2017). Background on the whole study: An earlier analysis of some 600 of the donors reported about 260 Gb of sequence data and 117 million unique TCR beta sequences obtained from about 200 million T cells. Both class I and class II loci were covered by HLA typing, at four-digit resolution. Of the approximately 400 genotyped donors, approximately 82% fell in the genetic ancestry cluster associated with self-reported Caucasian donors. Using immunosequencing, the study profiled T cell repertoires from around 670 subjects and related those repertoires to cytomegalovirus serostatus. Typing coverage differed by locus: A, B, C, DRB1 and DQB1 were typed in roughly 620-630 donors, DQA1 in 500 to 550, DPA1 in some 610, and DPB1 in just under 480. In an earlier analysis of roughly 600 of the donors, high-throughput TCR beta sequencing was used to judge whether each TCR beta V gene segment behaved as functional or pseudogenic. The study combined high-throughput TCR immunosequencing, statistical association of individual TCRs with disease status, and machine learning to predict cytomegalovirus infection status. All discovery cohort repertoires had been generated on a single sequencing platform. A later analysis re-examined previously published TCR beta repertoires from around 670 donors and added high-resolution HLA genotyping to investigate patterns of TCR occurrence. An early release covering roughly 640 HLA-typed donors comprised about 300 gigabases of sequencing data and 85 million to 100 million unique TCR sequences. Because of strong linkage in the cohort, roughly 5 DR-DQ haplotypes were treated as single units for association and clustering. Among roughly 370 genotyped donors of the cohort, an average of around 240,000 unique TCR beta nucleotide sequences were sequenced per donor, roughly 20% of them non-productive. A later genetic analysis took genome-wide SNP genotypes for about three fifths of the roughly 700 donors and used that subset as a discovery cohort. The study was designed to test whether signatures of past pathogen exposure could be identified by cataloging public T cell receptors. Donor age, sex, ethnicity and CMV serostatus were compiled alongside the repertoire data. Rather than using new phenotypic data, the later analysis identified candidate immune exposures from TCR beta sequences and from how often those sequences occurred across donors. Besides the first cohort of some 670 subjects, a separate validation cohort made up of over a hundred different subjects was used. General study outcomes and caveats: In vitro tests confirmed that a few of the cytomegalovirus-associated TCR beta chains recognize cytomegalovirus antigens. Compared with equally common non-associated chains, HLA-associated TCR beta chains in a later analysis were more clonally expanded and had lower generation probabilities. The study listed 164 TCR beta chains as associated with cytomegalovirus. When HLA alleles, especially DR and DQ, strongly co-occurred, attributing TCR associations to individual alleles was difficult. Roughly 17 rarely observed V segments, including chromosome 9 orphons, were excluded from the earlier analysis of approximately 600 of the donors because counts were too low. A cluster of highly shared sequence variants was judged likely to be a technical artifact of the sequencing pipeline. Only TCR beta chains were sequenced in this cohort, and the absence of alpha or paired-chain data limited detectable features. In a later genetic analysis, a missense DCLRE1C variant was associated with V-gene and J-gene trimming of TCR beta chains, and the association was replicated in an independent cohort. Broadly in line with IMGT annotations, most TCR beta V segments showed up in productive rearrangements about 87% or about 30% of the time in an earlier analysis of 587 of the donors. According to the authors, the approach could potentially be generalized to other disease states and immunological phenotypes. In a later analysis, the rate of TCR association differed among HLA loci, with DRB1 alleles having the most associated TCRs and HLA-C alleles having the fewest. The classifier was reported to diagnose cytomegalovirus status with high specificity and sensitivity in both the original cohort and the validation cohort. Correlated functional status among segregating V segments might be attributable to linkage disequilibrium, but an unknown experimental factor could not be ruled out. A later analysis associated approximately 17,000 TCR beta sequences with specific HLA alleles at a false discovery rate of 0.05. For the cohort, immune exposure information was limited to CMV serostatus. Most TCR sequences were seen in very few donors, while some public TCRs were found in many individuals. The 87-base-pair reads could not distinguish some IMGT-functional V segments, including TRBV6-2 and TRBV6-3, so those segments were excluded. According to a later analysis, most CMV-associated TCR beta chains appeared to be HLA-restricted, and the HLA associations seemed to be driven largely by CMV exposure. HLA typing was unavailable for some donors at each locus, so association tests used only the typed subset. Sequencing depth was assumed to be roughly uniform across donors in the presence/absence analyses, though that assumption may not hold. According to a later genetic analysis, donors in an Asian-associated ancestry cluster had fewer N-insertions in productive TCRs than the approximately 710-donor mean. A later analysis reported that several top co-occurrence clusters appeared linked to parvovirus B19, influenza, CMV and Epstein-Barr virus. A further reported finding was that TCR beta sequences accurately predicted the HLA-A and HLA-B alleles for most subjects in the first cohort.

This clone was counted between two and nine times. There is no known antigen for this receptor. Base qualities are missing; no much larger clone stands one base away. In total, around 600 healthy bone marrow donors made up the cohort. All cohort members were sampled while nominally healthy, although unrecorded immune exposures were likely present. The donor was CMV seropositive and was included in the group of 290 or so seropositive cohort members. A peripheral blood sample was collected from each donor, and TCR beta sequencing was performed on peripheral blood mononuclear cells. The Qiagen DNeasy Blood Extraction Kit was used to extract genomic DNA from the blood cell samples. There are 15 amino acids in the CDR3, from cysteine to phenylalanine inclusive. The sequence is cut down to CDR3 DNA, 45 bases in frame from base 1. Via the germline V gene (reference sequence), CDR1 is SGHNT and CDR2 YYREEE. Cut back by 0 bases and 0 bases, the V and J ends lie 9 bases apart.

The method was the immunoSEQ multiplex PCR assay. A mixture of 60 forward primers for TCR Vbeta segments and 13 reverse primers for TCR Jbeta segments was used in the multiplex PCR. A multiplex PCR assay on genomic DNA amplified the CDR3 region of rearranged TCR beta genes. The amplified TCR beta libraries were sequenced on the Illumina HiSeq System as 87-base-pair reads. In the authors' own workflow: A later analysis tallied 70 million to 100 million unique TCR beta chains across the 550 to 850 repertoires, and about 10 million of those chains were shared by two or more donors. To remove PCR and sequencing errors, raw reads were error-corrected and collapsed into unique sequences using a nearest-neighbor algorithm that merged closely related sequences. To assign V, D and J gene segments, CDR3 sequences were aligned to IMGT reference sequences. For a sequence to be retained, at least a six-nucleotide match to both a V gene segment and a J gene segment was required. Rearrangements were classified as productive when the CDR3 lacked stop codons and remained in frame with V and J, and all other rearrangements were classified as non-productive. Following IMGT convention, CDR3 was defined as the stretch from the second conserved V-encoded cysteine up to the conserved J-encoded phenylalanine. In an earlier analysis of 550 to 650 of the donors, sequences lacking an unambiguous match to a single V gene segment were excluded. An earlier analysis of 500 to 600 of the donors classified V segments as functional when productive rearrangements were above 56.7% and as segregating when the standard deviation between donors was above 5%. A statistical classification framework was built to diagnose cytomegalovirus status from the catalog of TCR beta chain sequences. In a later analysis, TCR nucleotide sequences were compared against IMGT/GENE-DB human TR gene sequences so that V and J genes could be assigned. Using the TCRdist pipeline, a later analysis assigned CDR3 sequences along with most-parsimonious VDJ recombination scenarios. In a later analysis, each TCR beta chain was defined by its CDR3 amino acid sequence together with its V-gene family, and reads without a unique V-gene family were excluded. As a way to deal with suspected cross-contamination and a sequencing artifact, a later analysis dropped roughly 600 nucleotide sequences that were highly shared and had low generation probability. A later analysis calculated a clonal expansion index for each public chain from normalized within-repertoire ranks of inferred template counts. In a later analysis, generation probabilities were computed with a VDJ recombination model fitted to out-of-frame rearrangements, and the resulting probabilities were checked against IGoR. In a later analysis, hypergeometric tests were used to score TCR-TCR, TCR-HLA and TCR-CMV co-occurrence, with a repertoire-size bias correction applied to TCR pairs. A later analysis estimated false discovery rates by permuting HLA or CMV assignments 20 times. In a later analysis, co-occurring TCRs were grouped using DBSCAN, and TCRdist sequence similarity was added for clustering within HLA-allele-positive subsets. Co-occurrence clustering excluded repertoires with fewer than 30,000 or more than 120,000 public chains, plus five with anomalous nucleotide sharing. The table comes from immuneACCESS by way of TCRdb, which keeps in-frame sequences with V and J called. Part of the clones is missing from these tables; in studies checked, under half for an unresolved V gene and the rest for unknown reasons. That table gives V, J and clone size, and the DNA gave D and trimming. Here the sample has 150,000 to 200,000 clones; roughly 13% occur a single time. 7.8% of the sample is held by the ten biggest clonotypes.

Input material: PBMCs. The sequence joins TRBV5-4 to TRBJ1-1, with TRBD1 tentatively as D gene (5 bases match). The TCR was taken from a man aged 50 to 60 in good health and CMV-seropositive. The CDR3 protein sequence reads: CASSLAGGLNTEAFF. The nucleotides are TGTGCCAGCAGCTTGGCGGGGGGGTTGAACACTGAAGCTTTCTTT.